This is a list of T cell receptor beta chains from one sample in a study of T cell responses to AZD1222 COVID-19 vaccine. Clones were read by immunoSEQ multiplex PCR, and TCRdb kept only the in-frame ones, dropping some. The repertoire holds 95,000 to 150,000 clones, roughly 84% seen once, with roughly 1.1% in the top ten. Sample: peripheral blood, taken on day 0 of AZD1222 vaccination. The receptors were sampled from an adult in good health. Both conserved end residues are part of each CDR3. Rows give clone size only sometimes, using once, few, many, or a class for an expanded clone.

.	TRBV6-5	CASNGGAGGSPLHF
once	TRBV10-1	CASSDPSSGGAKYNEQFF
.	TRBV2	CASSWVSKPQHF
.	TRBV19	CASSGSGPRGTQYF
.	TRBV19	CASSERPNYGYTF
.	TRBV10-3	CAISGDTNTEAFF
.	TRBV19	CASSVPGGVYEQYF
.	TRBV10-2	CASRAGTRSSYNSPLHF
.	TRBV7-9	CASSLMGEYGYTF
.	TRBV30	CAWSVSRVVRNEQFF
.	TRBV7-9	CASSLGGDSYNEQFF
.	TRBV6-5	CASKRDQNIYGYTF
.	TRBV5-4	CASSARVAEAFF
few	TRBV2	CASYSHRNTGELFF
.	TRBV19	CASSNRESNYGYTF
.	TRBV5-1	CASSLGDSLPYEQYF
.	TRBV2	CASSSLGNQPQHF
.	TRBV14	CASSQDNLGADTQYF
.	TRBV3-1/TRBV3-2	CASSHPRGLRDEQFF
.	TRBV16	CASSLTGTGAYEQYF
once	TRBV5-6	CASSPDGGGGAEDTQYF
once	TRBV6-9	CASSYTQDRGGTQYF
.	TRBV6-1	CASSVRTGGKTTNEKLFF
.	TRBV6-1	CASSDRAYEQYF
.	TRBV6-2/TRBV6-3	CASSYYGPPYGYTF
.	TRBV5-1	CASSPVQGSGNTIYF
once	TRBV30	CAWSRPAGSALKFRPPRAFF
.	TRBV7-9	CASSFYEDTQYF
.	TRBV25-1	CASSVGLANYGYTF